This passage covers 5 T cell receptor beta chains from one sample sequenced in a study of T cell changes during pregnancy in multiple sclerosis. Here immunoSEQ multiplex PCR was the method, and the copy in TCRdb shows in-frame clones only, minus some. This table has over 35,000 clones, 91% appearing once. The sequencing here drew on CD4+ T cells from peripheral blood mononuclear cells, taken in the third trimester of pregnancy. The receptors stem from a female donor in good health, enrolled as a control in a pregnancy study.

This sequence joins TRBV9 and TRBJ1-6; D not resolved. CDR3 length: 14 amino acids. The V end lost 7 bases, the J end lost 1 base, and 9 bases lay between the germline ends. Germline CDR1 is SGDLS and CDR2 is YYNGEE. The CDR3 nucleotides read TGTGCCAGCTCGGGTCGTTCCTATAATTCACCCCTCCACTTT. Its translation is CASSGRSYNSPLHF.

The chain links TRBV9 to TRBJ2-7, with D possibly being TRBD2 (5 bases). This CDR3 contains 12 residues. The ends were cut back, 3 bases at V and 6 bases at J, with 10 bases in the middle. The V gene's germline CDR1 is SGDLS and CDR2 YYNGEE. CDR3 region: CASSGTSSEQYF. The DNA of the CDR3 is TGTGCCAGCAGCGGAACTAGTTCCGAGCAGTACTTC.

The CDR3 DNA is TGTGCCAGCAGCGGAGGATCGGGAAACACCATATATTTT. Translating it yields CASSGGSGNTIYF. The rearrangement links TRBV11-3 to TRBJ1-3; no clear D. Germline-derived CDR1 and CDR2 are SGHNT and YENEEA. The ends were cut back, 5 bases at V and 4 bases at J, with 9 bases in the middle. This CDR3 contains 13 residues.

The chain carries TRBV9 and TRBJ2-1; 8 bases are shared with TRBD1. CDR3 length: 15 residues. CDR1 is SGDLS, CDR2 YYNGEE, per germline. V shed 2 bases and J 3 bases; nucleotides not matched to a gene: 4. CDR3 amino acids: CASSVRDRFYNEQFF. CDR3 nucleotide sequence: TGTGCCAGCAGCGTCAGGGACAGGTTCTACAATGAGCAGTTCTTC.

CDR3 protein: CASSQEPTMNEQFF. The DNA of the CDR3 is TGTGCCAGCAGCCAAGAGCCCACAATGAATGAGCAGTTCTTC. The chain is built from TRBV14 and TRBJ2-1; D remains ambiguous. Germline CDR1 and CDR2: SGHDN and FVKESK. This CDR3 is 14 amino acids long. The V and J ends lost 0 bases and 7 bases respectively, with 10 bases between them.